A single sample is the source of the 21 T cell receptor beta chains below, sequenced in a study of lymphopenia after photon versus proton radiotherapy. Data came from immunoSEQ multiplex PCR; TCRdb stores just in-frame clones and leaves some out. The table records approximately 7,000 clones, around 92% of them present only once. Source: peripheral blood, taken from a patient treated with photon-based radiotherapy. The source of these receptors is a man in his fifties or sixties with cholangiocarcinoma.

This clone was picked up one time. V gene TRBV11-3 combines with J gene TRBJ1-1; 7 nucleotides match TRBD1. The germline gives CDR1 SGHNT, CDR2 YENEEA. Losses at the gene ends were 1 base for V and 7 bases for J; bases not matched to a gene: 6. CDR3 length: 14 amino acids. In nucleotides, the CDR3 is TGTGCCAGCAGCTTAGTTTACCGGGACAGTGAAGCTTTCTTT. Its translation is CASSLVYRDSEAFF.

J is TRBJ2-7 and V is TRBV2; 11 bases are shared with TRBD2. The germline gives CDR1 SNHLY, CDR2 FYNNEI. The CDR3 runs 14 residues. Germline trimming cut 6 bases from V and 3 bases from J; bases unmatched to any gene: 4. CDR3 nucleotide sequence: TGTGCCAGCAGAGCTAGCGGGAGGCTCTACGAGCAGTACTTC. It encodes CASRASGRLYEQYF.

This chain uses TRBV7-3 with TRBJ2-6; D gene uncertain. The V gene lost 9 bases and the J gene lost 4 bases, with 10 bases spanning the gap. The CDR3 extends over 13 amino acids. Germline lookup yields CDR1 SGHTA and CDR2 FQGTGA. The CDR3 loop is CASRPGGANVLTF. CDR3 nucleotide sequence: TGTGCCAGTCGGCCTGGGGGGGCCAACGTCCTGACTTTC.

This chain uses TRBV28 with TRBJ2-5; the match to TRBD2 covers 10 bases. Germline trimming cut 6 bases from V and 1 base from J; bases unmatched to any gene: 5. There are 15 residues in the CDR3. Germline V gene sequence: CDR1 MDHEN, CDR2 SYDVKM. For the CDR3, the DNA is TGTGCCAGCAGCTCATGGACTAGCGGCCAAGAGACCCAGTACTTC. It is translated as CASSSWTSGQETQYF. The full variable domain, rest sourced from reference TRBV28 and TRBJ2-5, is DVKVTQSSRYLVKRTGEKVFLECVQDMDHENMFWYRQDPGLGLRLIYFSYDVKMKEKGDIPEGYSVSREKKERFSLILESASTNQTSMYLCASSSWTSGQETQYFGPGTRLLVL.

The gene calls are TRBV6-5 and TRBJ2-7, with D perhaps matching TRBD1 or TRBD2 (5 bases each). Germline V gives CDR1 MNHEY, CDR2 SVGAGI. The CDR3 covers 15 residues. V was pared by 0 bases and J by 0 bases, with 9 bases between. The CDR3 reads CASSYSGASSYEQYF. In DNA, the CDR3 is TGTGCCAGCAGTTACTCCGGGGCCAGCTCCTACGAGCAGTACTTC.

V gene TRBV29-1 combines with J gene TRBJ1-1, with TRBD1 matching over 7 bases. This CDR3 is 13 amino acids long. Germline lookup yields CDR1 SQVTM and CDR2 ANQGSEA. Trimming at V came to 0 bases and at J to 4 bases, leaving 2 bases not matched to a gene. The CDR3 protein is CSVEDQGGTEAFF. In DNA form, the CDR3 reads TGCAGCGTTGAAGATCAGGGGGGCACTGAAGCTTTCTTT.

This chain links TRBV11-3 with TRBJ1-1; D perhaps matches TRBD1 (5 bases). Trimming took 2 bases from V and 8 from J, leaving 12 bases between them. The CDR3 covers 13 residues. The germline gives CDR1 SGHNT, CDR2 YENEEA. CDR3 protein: CASSLNGGSEAFF. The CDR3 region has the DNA TGTGCCAGCAGCTTAAATGGGGGTTCCGAAGCTTTCTTT.

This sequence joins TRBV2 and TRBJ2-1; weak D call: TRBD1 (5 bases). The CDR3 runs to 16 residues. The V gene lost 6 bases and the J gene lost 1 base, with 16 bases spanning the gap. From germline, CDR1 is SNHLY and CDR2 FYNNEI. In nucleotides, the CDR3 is TGTGCCAGCAGCAAAAATGGCAGGGAATCCTACAATGAGCAGTTCTTC. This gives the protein CASSKNGRESYNEQFF.

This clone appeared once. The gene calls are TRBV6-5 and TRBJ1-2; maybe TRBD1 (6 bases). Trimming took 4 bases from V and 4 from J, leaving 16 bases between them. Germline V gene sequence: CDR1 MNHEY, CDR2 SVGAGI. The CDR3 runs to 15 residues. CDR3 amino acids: CASSLGMDSSYGYTF. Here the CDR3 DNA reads TGTGCCAGCAGTTTAGGTATGGACAGCTCCTATGGCTACACCTTC.

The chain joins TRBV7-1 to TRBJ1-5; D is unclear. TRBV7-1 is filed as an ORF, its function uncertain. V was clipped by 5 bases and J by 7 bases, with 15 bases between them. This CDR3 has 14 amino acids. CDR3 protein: CASSPTGPGQPQHF. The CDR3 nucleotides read TGTGCCAGCAGCCCGACCGGTCCCGGCCAGCCCCAGCATTTT.

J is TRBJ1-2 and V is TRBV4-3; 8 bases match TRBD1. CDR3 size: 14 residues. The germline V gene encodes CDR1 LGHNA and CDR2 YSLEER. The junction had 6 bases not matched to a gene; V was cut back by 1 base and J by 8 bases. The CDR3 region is CASSQVQGAWGYTF. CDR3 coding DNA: TGCGCCAGCAGCCAAGTTCAGGGGGCGTGGGGCTACACCTTC.

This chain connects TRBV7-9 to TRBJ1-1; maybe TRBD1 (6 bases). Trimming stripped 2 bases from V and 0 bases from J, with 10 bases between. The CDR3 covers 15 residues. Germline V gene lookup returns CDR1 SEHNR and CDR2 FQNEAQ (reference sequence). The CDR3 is CASSLMGAMNTEAFF. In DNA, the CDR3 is TGTGCCAGCAGCTTAATGGGGGCTATGAACACTGAAGCTTTCTTT.

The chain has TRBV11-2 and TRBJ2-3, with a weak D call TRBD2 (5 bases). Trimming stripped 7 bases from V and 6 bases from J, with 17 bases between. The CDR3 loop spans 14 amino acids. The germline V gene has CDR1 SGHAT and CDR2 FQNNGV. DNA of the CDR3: TGTGCCAGCACCCGGGGTGCCTCCCCGGATACGCAGTATTTT. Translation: CASTRGASPDTQYF. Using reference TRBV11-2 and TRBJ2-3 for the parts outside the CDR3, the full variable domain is EAGVAQSPRYKIIEKRQSVAFWCNPISGHATLYWYQQILGQGPKLLIQFQNNGVVDDSQLPKDRFSAERLKGVDSTLKIQPAKLEDSAVYLCASTRGASPDTQYFGPGTRLTVL.

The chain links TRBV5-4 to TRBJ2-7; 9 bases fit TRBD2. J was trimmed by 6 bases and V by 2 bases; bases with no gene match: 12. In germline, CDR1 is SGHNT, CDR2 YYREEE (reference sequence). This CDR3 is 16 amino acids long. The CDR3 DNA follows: TGTGCCAGCAGCTTAATAGCGGGAGAGGTGCGTGCCGAGCAGTACTTC. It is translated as CASSLIAGEVRAEQYF.

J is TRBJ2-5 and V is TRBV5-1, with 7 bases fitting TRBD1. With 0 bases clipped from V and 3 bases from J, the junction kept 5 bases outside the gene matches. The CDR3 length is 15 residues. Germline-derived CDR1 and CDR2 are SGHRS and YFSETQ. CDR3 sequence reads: CASSLDGTEEETQYF. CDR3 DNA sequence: TGCGCCAGCAGCTTGGACGGGACAGAAGAAGAGACCCAGTACTTC.

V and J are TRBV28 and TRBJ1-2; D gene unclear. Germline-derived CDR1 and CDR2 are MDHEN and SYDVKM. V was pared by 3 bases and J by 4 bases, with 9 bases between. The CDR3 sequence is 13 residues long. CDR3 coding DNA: TGTGCCAGCAGTTTTGTTTCCATCTATGGCTACACCTTC. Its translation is CASSFVSIYGYTF.

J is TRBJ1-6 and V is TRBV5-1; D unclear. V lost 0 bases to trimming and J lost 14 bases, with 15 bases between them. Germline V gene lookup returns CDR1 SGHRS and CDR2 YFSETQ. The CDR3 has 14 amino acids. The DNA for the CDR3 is TGCGCCAGCAGCTTGGAGGATCCGGCAAAGGCCCTCCACTTT. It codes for CASSLEDPAKALHF.

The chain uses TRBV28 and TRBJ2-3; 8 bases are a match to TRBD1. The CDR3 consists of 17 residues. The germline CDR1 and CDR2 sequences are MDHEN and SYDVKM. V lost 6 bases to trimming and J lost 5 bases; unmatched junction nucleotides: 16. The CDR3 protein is CASRGSSGGDSGDTQYF. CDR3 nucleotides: TGTGCCAGCAGGGGTAGTTCAGGGGGCGACAGTGGAGATACGCAGTATTTT.

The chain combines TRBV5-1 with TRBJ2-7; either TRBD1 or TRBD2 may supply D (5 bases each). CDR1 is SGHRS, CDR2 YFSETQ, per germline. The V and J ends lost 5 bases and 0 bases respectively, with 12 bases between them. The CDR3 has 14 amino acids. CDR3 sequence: CASRVGASSYEQYF. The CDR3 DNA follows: TGCGCCAGCAGGGTCGGGGCCAGCTCCTACGAGCAGTACTTC.

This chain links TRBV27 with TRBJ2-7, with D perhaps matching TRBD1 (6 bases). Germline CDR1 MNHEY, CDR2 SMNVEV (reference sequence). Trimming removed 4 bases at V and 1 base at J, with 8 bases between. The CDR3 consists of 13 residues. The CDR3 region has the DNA TGTGCCAGCAGTTCCGGGACATCCTACGAGCAGTACTTC. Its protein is CASSSGTSYEQYF.

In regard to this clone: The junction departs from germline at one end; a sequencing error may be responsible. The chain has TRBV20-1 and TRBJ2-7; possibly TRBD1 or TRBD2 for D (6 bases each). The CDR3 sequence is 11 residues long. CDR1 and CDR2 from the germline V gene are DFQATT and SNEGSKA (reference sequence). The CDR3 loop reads CSARDGGTQTF. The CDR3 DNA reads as TGCAGTGCTAGAGATGGGGGGACACAAACCTTC.